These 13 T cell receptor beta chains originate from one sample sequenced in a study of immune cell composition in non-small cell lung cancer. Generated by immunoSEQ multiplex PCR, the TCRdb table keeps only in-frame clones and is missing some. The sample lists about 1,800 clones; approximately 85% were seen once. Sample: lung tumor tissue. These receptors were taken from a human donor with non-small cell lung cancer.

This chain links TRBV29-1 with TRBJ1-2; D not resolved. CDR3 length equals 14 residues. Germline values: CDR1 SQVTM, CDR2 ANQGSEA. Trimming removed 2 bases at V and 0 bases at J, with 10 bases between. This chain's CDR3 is CSVESPETNYGYTF. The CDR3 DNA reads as TGCAGCGTTGAATCGCCAGAAACTAACTATGGCTACACCTTC.

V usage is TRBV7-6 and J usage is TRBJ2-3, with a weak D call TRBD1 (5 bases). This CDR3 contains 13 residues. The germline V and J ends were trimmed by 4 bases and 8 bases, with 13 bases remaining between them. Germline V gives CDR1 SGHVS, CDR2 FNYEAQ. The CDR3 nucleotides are TGTGCCAGCAGCTCCCAGGGTACGGCTACGCAGTATTTT. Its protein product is CASSSQGTATQYF. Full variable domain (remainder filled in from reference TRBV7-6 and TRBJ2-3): GAGVSQSPRYKVTKRGQDVALRCDPISGHVSLYWYRQALGQGPEFLTYFNYEAQQDKSGLPNDRFSAERPEGSISTLTIQRTEQRDSAMYRCASSSQGTATQYFGPGTRLTVL.

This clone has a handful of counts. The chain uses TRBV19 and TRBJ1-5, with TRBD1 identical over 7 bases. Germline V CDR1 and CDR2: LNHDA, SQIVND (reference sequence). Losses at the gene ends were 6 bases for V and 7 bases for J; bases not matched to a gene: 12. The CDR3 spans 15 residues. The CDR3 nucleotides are TGTGCCAGTAGGGGAGGACAGGATTTCTCGCAGCCCCAGCATTTT. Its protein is CASRGGQDFSQPQHF.

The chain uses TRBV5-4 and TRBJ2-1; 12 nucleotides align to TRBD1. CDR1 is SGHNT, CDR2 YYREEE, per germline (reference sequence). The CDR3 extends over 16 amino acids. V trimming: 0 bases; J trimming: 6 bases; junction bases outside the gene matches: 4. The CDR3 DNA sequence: TGTGCCAGCAGCTTGGCCGGGACAGGGGGCGGCAATGAGCAGTTCTTC. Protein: CASSLAGTGGGNEQFF.

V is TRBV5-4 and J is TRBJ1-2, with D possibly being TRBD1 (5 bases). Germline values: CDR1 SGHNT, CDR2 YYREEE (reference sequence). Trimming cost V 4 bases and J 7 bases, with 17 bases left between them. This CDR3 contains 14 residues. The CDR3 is CASSTRQSAGGYTF. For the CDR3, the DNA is TGTGCCAGCAGCACCAGACAGTCTGCAGGTGGCTACACCTTC.

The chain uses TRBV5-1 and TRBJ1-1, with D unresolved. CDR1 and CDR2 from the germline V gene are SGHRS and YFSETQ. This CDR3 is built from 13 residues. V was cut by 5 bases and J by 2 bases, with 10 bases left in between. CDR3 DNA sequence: TGCGCCAGCAGATCAGTCGTAAACACTGAAGCTTTCTTT. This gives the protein CASRSVVNTEAFF.

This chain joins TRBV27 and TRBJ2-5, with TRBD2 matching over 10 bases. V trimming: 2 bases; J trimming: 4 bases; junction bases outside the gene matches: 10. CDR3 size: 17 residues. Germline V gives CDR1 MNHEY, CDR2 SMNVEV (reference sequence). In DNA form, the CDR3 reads TGTGCCAGCAGTTTAATTCCGCTAGCGGGGGCGATAGAGACCCAGTACTTC. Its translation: CASSLIPLAGAIETQYF.

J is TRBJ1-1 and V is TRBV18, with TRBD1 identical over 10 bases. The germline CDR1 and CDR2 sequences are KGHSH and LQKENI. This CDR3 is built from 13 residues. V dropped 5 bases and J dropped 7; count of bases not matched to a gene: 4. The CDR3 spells CASSSDRGNEAFF. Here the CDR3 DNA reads TGTGCCAGCTCATCGGACAGGGGGAATGAAGCTTTCTTT.

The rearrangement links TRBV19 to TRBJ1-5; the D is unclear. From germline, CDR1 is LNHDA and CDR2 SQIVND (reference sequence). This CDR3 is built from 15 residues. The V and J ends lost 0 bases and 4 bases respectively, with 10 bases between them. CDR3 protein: CASSIEGRPNQPQHF. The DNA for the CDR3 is TGTGCCAGTAGTATAGAAGGCAGGCCTAATCAGCCCCAGCATTTT.

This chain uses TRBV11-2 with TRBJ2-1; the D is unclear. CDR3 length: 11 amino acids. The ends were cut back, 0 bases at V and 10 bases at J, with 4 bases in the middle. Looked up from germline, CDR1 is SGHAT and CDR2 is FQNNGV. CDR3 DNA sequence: TGTGCCAGCAGCTTAGAACTAGAGCAGTTCTTC. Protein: CASSLELEQFF. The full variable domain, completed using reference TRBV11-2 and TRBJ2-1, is EAGVAQSPRYKIIEKRQSVAFWCNPISGHATLYWYQQILGQGPKLLIQFQNNGVVDDSQLPKDRFSAERLKGVDSTLKIQPAKLEDSAVYLCASSLELEQFFGPGTRLTVL.

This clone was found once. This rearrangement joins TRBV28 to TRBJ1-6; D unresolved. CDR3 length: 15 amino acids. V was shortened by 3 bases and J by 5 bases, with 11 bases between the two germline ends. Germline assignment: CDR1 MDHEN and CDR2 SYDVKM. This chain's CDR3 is CASSLGGWDNSPLHF. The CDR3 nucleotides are TGTGCCAGCAGTTTGGGAGGGTGGGATAATTCACCCCTCCACTTT.

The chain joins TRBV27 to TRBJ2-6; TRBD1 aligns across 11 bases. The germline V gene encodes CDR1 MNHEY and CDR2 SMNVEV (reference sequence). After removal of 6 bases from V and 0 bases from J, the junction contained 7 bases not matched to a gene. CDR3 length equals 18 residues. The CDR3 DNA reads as TGTGCCAGCAGCTGGGGGACAGGGGGTCCCTCTGGGGCCAACGTCCTGACTTTC. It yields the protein CASSWGTGGPSGANVLTF.

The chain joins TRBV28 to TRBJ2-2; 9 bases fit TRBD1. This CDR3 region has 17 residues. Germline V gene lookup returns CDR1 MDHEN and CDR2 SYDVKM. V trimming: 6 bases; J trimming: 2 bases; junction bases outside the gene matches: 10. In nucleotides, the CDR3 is TGTGCCAGCAGATCTTCGCCGGGACAGGGTAACACCGGGGAGCTGTTTTTT. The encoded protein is CASRSSPGQGNTGELFF. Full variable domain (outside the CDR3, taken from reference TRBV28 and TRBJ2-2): DVKVTQSSRYLVKRTGEKVFLECVQDMDHENMFWYRQDPGLGLRLIYFSYDVKMKEKGDIPEGYSVSREKKERFSLILESASTNQTSMYLCASRSSPGQGNTGELFFGEGSRLTVL.